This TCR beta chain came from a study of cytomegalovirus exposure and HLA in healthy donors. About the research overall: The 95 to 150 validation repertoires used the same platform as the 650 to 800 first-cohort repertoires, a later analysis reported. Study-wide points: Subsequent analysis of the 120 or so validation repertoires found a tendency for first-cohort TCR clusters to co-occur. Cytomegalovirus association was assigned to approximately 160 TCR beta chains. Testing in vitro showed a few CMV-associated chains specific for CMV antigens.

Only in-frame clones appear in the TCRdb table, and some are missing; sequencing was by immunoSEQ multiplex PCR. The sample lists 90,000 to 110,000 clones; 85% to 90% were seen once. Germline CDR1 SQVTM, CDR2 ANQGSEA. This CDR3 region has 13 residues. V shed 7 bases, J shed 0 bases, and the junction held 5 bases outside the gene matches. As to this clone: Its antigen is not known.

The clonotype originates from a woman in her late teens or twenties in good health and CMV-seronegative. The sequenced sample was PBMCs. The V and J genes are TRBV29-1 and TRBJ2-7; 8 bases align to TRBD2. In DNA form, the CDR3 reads TGCAGCGGCTTAGCGGGACCCTCCTACGAGCAGTACTTC. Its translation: CSGLAGPSYEQYF.